This T cell receptor (beta chain) was recovered during a study of vaccination and CD4 T cells after COVID-19. About the study: Two doses of either BNT162b2 or mRNA-1273 vaccine went to participants.

Germline V CDR1 and CDR2: DFQATT, SNEGSKA (reference sequence). The CDR3 contains 16 residues. V dropped 6 bases and J dropped 5 bases, with 25 bases sitting between them. Remarks on this clonotype: Its cognate antigen is unknown.

The treatment denotes: approximately 9-day PBMC culture with coronavirus spike peptide pools or control peptides (ViraFEST assay). With the Oncomine TCR Beta short-read assay, DNA from cultured CD4+ T cells was sequenced. Via MiXCR, TCRdb re-called the PCR reads, giving one row per CDR3 protein. The sample shows 13,000 or so distinct CDR3 sequences, about four fifths of them seen only once. This TCR was recovered from a human donor who had recovered from COVID-19. The chain uses TRBV20-1 and TRBJ2-5, with D possibly matching TRBD1 (7 bases). The sequencing sample was made of CD4+ T cells from blood, cultured in vitro. CDR3 region: CSAPRTGGSVGETQYF. Written as DNA, the CDR3 is TGCAGTGCACCACGGACAGGAGGGTCGGTTGGGGAGACCCAGTACTTC.